The clone carrying this T cell receptor (beta chain) has just one count. The data originate from a study of blood T cell repertoires in COVID-19. The study drew participants aged about 18 to 90 years from fewer than 30 US areas. Cohorts were based on clinical histories the participants reported. Per the authors' pipeline: Reference gene primers were amplified, and this amplification served to estimate nucleated cell counts. Measured with immunoSEQ multiplex PCR; TCRdb has only the in-frame clones, and not every one. V and J calls and clone size are copied from that table; D and trimming were computed from the DNA. The table includes roughly 270,000 clones, 85% detected once. Germline values: CDR1 PRHDT, CDR2 FYEKMQ (reference sequence). V was cut by 5 bases and J by 6 bases, with 13 bases left in between. The CDR3 covers 14 residues.

Material for sequencing was PBMCs or T cells enriched from blood (not recorded which). This chain connects TRBV13 to TRBJ2-2, with D perhaps matching TRBD1 (6 bases). The TCR comes from a woman between 45 and 60 years old who had recovered from COVID-19. This chain's CDR3 is CASSPGVDAGELFF. CDR3 nucleotides: TGTGCCAGCAGCCCAGGGGTAGACGCCGGGGAGCTGTTTTTT.